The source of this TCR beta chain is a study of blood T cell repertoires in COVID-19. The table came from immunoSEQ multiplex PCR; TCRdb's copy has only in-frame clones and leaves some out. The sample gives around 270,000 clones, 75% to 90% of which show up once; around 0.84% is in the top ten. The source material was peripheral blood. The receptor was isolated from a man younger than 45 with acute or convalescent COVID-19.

For the CDR3, the DNA is TGCGCCAGCAGCCTCCGACGGGACTACAATGAGCAGTTCTTC. Residues: CASSLRRDYNEQFF. The rearrangement links TRBV5-1 to TRBJ2-1, with a tentative D call TRBD2 (5 bases). This CDR3 contains 14 residues. The ends were cut back, 4 bases at V and 3 bases at J, with 11 bases in the middle. Germline V lookup: CDR1 SGHRS, CDR2 YFSETQ.